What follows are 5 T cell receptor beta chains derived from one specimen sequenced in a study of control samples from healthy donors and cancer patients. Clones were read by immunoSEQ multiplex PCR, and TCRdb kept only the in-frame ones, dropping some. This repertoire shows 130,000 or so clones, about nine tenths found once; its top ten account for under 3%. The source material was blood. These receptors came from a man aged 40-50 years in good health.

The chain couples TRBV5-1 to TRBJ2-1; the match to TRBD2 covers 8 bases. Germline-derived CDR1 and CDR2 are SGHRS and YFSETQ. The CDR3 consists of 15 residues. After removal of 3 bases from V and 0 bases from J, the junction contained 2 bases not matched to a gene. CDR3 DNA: TGCGCCAGCAGCTCGGGGGGGCTCTCCTACAATGAGCAGTTCTTC. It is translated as CASSSGGLSYNEQFF.

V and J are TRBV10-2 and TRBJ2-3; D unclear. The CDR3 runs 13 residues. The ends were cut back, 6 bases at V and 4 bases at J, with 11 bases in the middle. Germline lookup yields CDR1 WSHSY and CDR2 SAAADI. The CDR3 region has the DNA TGCGCCAGCAGCCAAATTGGGGCAGATACGCAGTATTTT. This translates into CASSQIGADTQYF.

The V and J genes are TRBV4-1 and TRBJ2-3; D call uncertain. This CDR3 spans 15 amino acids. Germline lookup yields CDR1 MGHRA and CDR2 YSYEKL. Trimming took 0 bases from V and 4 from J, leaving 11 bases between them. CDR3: CASSQERIPADTQYF. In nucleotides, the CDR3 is TGCGCCAGCAGCCAAGAGCGGATACCCGCAGATACGCAGTATTTT.

In DNA form, the CDR3 reads TGTGCCAGCGGGGTAGGCCCTCTGGGTTCATTAGGGTCGACTTTCTTT. Protein sequence: CASGVGPLGSLGSTFF. The chain is built from TRBV7-9 and TRBJ1-1; D gene unclear. Between the trimmed V and J ends, which lost 8 bases and 12 bases, there was a span of 31 bases. The CDR3 runs 16 residues. Germline V gives CDR1 SEHNR, CDR2 FQNEAQ (reference sequence).

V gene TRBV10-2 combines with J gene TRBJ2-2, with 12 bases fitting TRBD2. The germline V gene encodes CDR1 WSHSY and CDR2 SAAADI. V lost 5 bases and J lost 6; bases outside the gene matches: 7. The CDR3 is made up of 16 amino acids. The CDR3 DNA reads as TGCGCCAGCAGTTTCCTCCCTAGCGGGGGGGCCGGGGAGCTGTTTTTT. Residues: CASSFLPSGGAGELFF.